Sequencing of this T cell receptor (beta chain) was carried out in a study of PD-1 blockade in classical Hodgkin lymphoma. Study summary: Intravenous delivery of nivolumab at 3 mg/kg to patients occurred every 2 weeks. The study, taken as a whole, reports: CD8+ TCR diversity did not rise significantly by C4D1, unlike CD4+. Sources of repertoire differences remain undefined, possibly disease activity or prior therapy.

Regarding this clone: Its antigen is currently unknown.

This sample's time point: cycle 4 day 1 (C4D1), after more than five weeks of nivolumab. There was relapse after autologous stem cell transplantation in every patient, and there was variation in brentuximab vedotin exposure. When best responses were assessed, they were complete response, partial response or progressive disease. Profiled with immunoSEQ multiplex PCR; TCRdb holds only in-frame clones, not every one. The sample lists approximately 65,000 clones, roughly nine tenths occurring once. The V and J ends lost 4 bases and 3 bases respectively, with 14 bases between them. The CDR3 contains 14 residues. From germline, CDR1 is SGHNT and CDR2 YYREEE (reference sequence).

This specimen was peripheral blood mononuclear cells (PBMCs), taken before the fourth cycle of nivolumab. The sequence derives from a human donor with classical Hodgkin lymphoma. The rearrangement links TRBV5-4 to TRBJ2-7; no reliable D call. The CDR3 loop reads CASSEDGRRYEQYF. The CDR3 region has the DNA TGTGCCAGCAGCGAGGACGGACGACGCTACGAGCAGTACTTC.